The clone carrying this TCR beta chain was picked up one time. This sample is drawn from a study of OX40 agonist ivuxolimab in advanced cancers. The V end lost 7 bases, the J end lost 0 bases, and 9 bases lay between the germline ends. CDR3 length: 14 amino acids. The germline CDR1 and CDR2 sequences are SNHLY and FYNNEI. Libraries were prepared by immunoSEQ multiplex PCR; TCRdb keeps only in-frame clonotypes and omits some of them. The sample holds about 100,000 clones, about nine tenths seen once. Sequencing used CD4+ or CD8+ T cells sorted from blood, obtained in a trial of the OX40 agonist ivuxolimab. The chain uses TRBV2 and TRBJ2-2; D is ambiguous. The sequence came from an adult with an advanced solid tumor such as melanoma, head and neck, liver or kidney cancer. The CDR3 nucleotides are TGTGCCAGCAAGCAGTATTCGAACACCGGGGAGCTGTTTTTT. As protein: CASKQYSNTGELFF.